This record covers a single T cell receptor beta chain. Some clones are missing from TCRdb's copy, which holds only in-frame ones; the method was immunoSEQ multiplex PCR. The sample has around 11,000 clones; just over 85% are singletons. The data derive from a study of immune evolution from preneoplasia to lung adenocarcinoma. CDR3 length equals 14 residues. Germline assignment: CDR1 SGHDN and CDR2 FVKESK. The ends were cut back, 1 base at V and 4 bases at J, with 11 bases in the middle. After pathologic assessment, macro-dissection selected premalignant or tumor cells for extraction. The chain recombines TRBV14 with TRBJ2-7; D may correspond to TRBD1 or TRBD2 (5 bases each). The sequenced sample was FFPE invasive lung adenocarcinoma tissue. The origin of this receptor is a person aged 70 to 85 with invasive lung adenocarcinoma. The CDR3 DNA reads TGTGCCAGCAGCCAAGGGGGGTTTTTTTACGAGCAGTACTTC. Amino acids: CASSQGGFFYEQYF. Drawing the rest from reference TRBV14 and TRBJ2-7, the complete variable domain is EAGVTQFPSHSVIEKGQTVTLRCDPISGHDNLYWYRRVMGKEIKFLLHFVKESKQDESGMPNNRFLAERTGGTYSTLKVQPAELEDSGVYFCASSQGGFFYEQYFGPGTRLTVT.